This T cell receptor (beta chain) was documented in a study of beta chain features in type 1 diabetes. Study conclusions and caveats: Patients with Type 1 diabetes showed moderately but significantly shorter TCRB CDR3s in all four CD4+ subsets.

With 7 bases clipped from V and 6 bases from J, the junction kept 5 bases outside the gene matches. The CDR3 runs to 12 residues. The germline gives CDR1 SNHLY, CDR2 FYNNEI. The sample holds many counts of this clone. Antigen unknown. The sequenced template was cDNA made from the entire isolated RNA. The method was immunoSEQ multiplex PCR; TCRdb's version includes in-frame clones alone and lacks a portion of them. Among more than 120,000 clones listed, about 13% were seen once. The receptor was isolated from a man in his late teens or twenties with type 1 diabetes. The rearrangement joins TRBV2 to TRBJ2-7, with 8 bases aligning to TRBD2. The sample comprised central memory CD4+ T cells from blood. The CDR3 DNA reads TGTGCCAGCATTCGGGAGGGCCGCGAGCAGTACTTC. Protein sequence: CASIREGREQYF.